A single sample gave rise to the 29 T cell receptor beta chains below, sequenced in a study of tissue T cells after allogeneic stem cell transplantation. Sequencing was performed with immunoSEQ multiplex PCR; in TCRdb, only in-frame clones are kept and a portion is missing. The sample records about 4,000 clones, about 64% being singletons. The source was tissue from the esophagus, collected at autopsy. These receptors all stem from a female donor aged 60 or older with lung cancer.

The V gene is TRBV7-8, the J gene TRBJ2-5, with a possible D match to TRBD2 (5 bases). The CDR3 is 15 residues long. CDR1 and CDR2 from the germline V gene are SGHVS and FQNEAQ. V was trimmed by 1 base and J by 2 bases, leaving 11 bases between them. The CDR3 reads CASSLGGSVQETQYF. CDR3 nucleotides: TGTGCCAGCAGCTTAGGTGGGAGCGTACAAGAGACCCAGTACTTC. The full variable domain, with the rest looked up from reference TRBV7-8 and TRBJ2-5, is GAGVSQSPRYKVAKRGQDVALRCDPISGHVSLFWYQQALGQGPEFLTYFQNEAQLDKSGLPSDRFFAERPEGSVSTLKIQRTQQEDSAVYLCASSLGGSVQETQYFGPGTRLLVL.

This CDR3 reads CASSLTPTSGNTIYF. Written as DNA, the CDR3 is TGTGCCAGCAGTTTAACACCTACATCCGGAAACACCATATATTTT. The chain recombines TRBV27 with TRBJ1-3; D gene ambiguous. Trimming took off 2 bases at V and 4 bases at J, with 12 bases between the two ends. Germline V CDR1 and CDR2: MNHEY, SMNVEV (reference sequence). The CDR3 spans 15 residues.

The V call is TRBV12-3 or TRBV12-4, the J call TRBJ1-1, with TRBD1 matching 7 bases. V dropped 6 bases and J dropped 3; count of bases not matched to a gene: 4. The CDR3 runs to 13 residues. This CDR3 is CASSNRGHTEAFF. The CDR3 bases are TGTGCCAGCAGCAACAGGGGACACACTGAAGCTTTCTTT.

This clone was seen a handful of times. This sequence joins TRBV25-1 and TRBJ1-1; D ambiguous. The V end lost 2 bases, the J end lost 10 bases, and 8 bases lay between the germline ends. Germline CDR1 and CDR2: MGHDK and SYGVNS. The CDR3 is 11 residues long. The CDR3: CASSENRRAFF. The CDR3 coding sequence is TGTGCCAGCAGTGAAAATAGACGAGCTTTCTTT. The whole variable domain, filled in from reference TRBV25-1 and TRBJ1-1, reads EADIYQTPRYLVIGTGKKITLECSQTMGHDKMYWYQQDPGMELHLIHYSYGVNSTEKGDLSSESTVSRIRTEHFPLTLESARPSHTSQYLCASSENRRAFFGQGTRLTVV.

The table lists this clone with a few counts. The chain recombines TRBV18 with TRBJ1-1; the D gene is possibly TRBD1 (6 bases). The V end lost 4 bases, the J end lost 6 bases, and 15 bases lay between the germline ends. Germline lookup yields CDR1 KGHSH and CDR2 LQKENI. The CDR3 runs 14 residues. CDR3 nucleotide sequence: TGTGCCAGCTCACTCCTAGGACAGAGAGCTGAAGCTTTCTTT. Protein: CASSLLGQRAEAFF.

The table lists this clone with a few counts. The chain employs TRBV7-2 and TRBJ1-2, with 7 bases matching TRBD1. Per germline, CDR1 SGHTA and CDR2 FQGNSA. CDR3 length: 14 amino acids. The junction had 11 bases not matched to a gene; V was cut back by 5 bases and J by 8 bases. CDR3 nucleotide sequence: TGTGCCAGCAGCGGGAATGACAGGGCTAGAGGCTACACCTTC. Translating it yields CASSGNDRARGYTF.

The rearrangement joins TRBV6-1 to TRBJ1-2; D perhaps matches TRBD1 (5 bases). CDR1 and CDR2 from the germline V gene are MNHNS and SASEGT. V lost 1 base, J lost 8 bases, and 14 bases lay in between. CDR3 length: 14 amino acids. The CDR3 DNA reads as TGTGCCAGCAGTGAAGGTCAGGGCCATATAGGCTACACCTTC. Amino acid sequence: CASSEGQGHIGYTF.

There are a few counts of this clone. The rearrangement links TRBV19 to TRBJ2-3, with a weak D call TRBD2 (6 bases). Trimming left V 8 bases short and J 1 base short, with 13 bases between. The CDR3 runs 14 residues. Germline CDR1 reads LNHDA; CDR2 reads SQIVND (reference sequence). The CDR3 DNA sequence: TGTGCCAGTGGGGGGACTTCTCGCACAGATACGCAGTATTTT. It translates to CASGGTSRTDTQYF.

This sequence joins TRBV30 and TRBJ2-3, with 8 bases identical to TRBD2. With V trimmed by 2 bases and J by 5 bases, 9 bases remained unmatched. The CDR3 sequence is 15 residues long. The germline gives CDR1 GTSNPN, CDR2 SVGIG (reference sequence). CDR3: CAWSNGGEGGDTQYF. In DNA, the CDR3 is TGTGCCTGGAGTAACGGGGGGGAGGGGGGAGATACGCAGTATTTT.

V gene TRBV30 combines with J gene TRBJ1-5; D is uncertain. The ends were cut back, 1 base at V and 6 bases at J, with 7 bases in the middle. CDR3 length: 12 residues. Germline loops: CDR1 GTSNPN, CDR2 SVGIG (reference sequence). CDR3 sequence: CAWSGSSQPQHF. The CDR3 DNA reads TGTGCCTGGAGTGGCTCCTCTCAGCCCCAGCATTTT.

By share, this clone ranks as medium-sized. V is TRBV5-4 and J is TRBJ2-7, with 9 bases lining up with TRBD2. The junction had 9 bases not matched to a gene; V was cut back by 7 bases and J by 1 base. Germline V gene data show CDR1 as SGHNT and CDR2 as YYREEE (reference sequence). The CDR3 has 15 residues. CDR3 amino acids: CASGHLAGLSYEQYF. The CDR3 nucleotides read TGTGCCAGCGGACACCTAGCGGGATTGTCCTACGAGCAGTACTTC. Variable domain in full (rest from reference TRBV5-4 and TRBJ2-7): ETGVTQSPTHLIKTRGQQVTLRCSSQSGHNTVSWYQQALGQGPQFIFQYYREEENGRGNFPPRFSGLQFPNYSSELNVNALELDDSALYLCASGHLAGLSYEQYFGPGTRLTVT.

This clone was picked up a small number of times. The rearrangement joins TRBV27 to TRBJ1-1; tentative D call: TRBD1 (5 bases). Germline-derived CDR1 and CDR2 are MNHEY and SMNVEV (reference sequence). The CDR3 has 14 amino acids. The ends were cut back, 0 bases at V and 1 base at J, with 6 bases in the middle. The CDR3 region is CASSLSTENTEAFF. DNA of the CDR3: TGTGCCAGCAGTTTATCGACAGAGAACACTGAAGCTTTCTTT.

The chain employs TRBV29-1 and TRBJ2-7; D is perhaps TRBD2 (5 bases). The length of the CDR3 is 12 residues. V dropped 4 bases and J dropped 0 bases, with 7 bases sitting between them. Per the germline V gene, CDR1 is SQVTM and CDR2 is ANQGSEA. CDR3 in DNA: TGCAGCGTTGGGGCGGGCTCCTACGAGCAGTACTTC. This gives the protein CSVGAGSYEQYF.

The CDR3 protein is CASRRTGTEAFF. Written as DNA, the CDR3 is TGTGCCAGCAGACGGACAGGGACTGAAGCTTTCTTT. The chain joins TRBV2 to TRBJ1-1, with 8 bases matching TRBD1. Germline V gene lookup returns CDR1 SNHLY and CDR2 FYNNEI. Trimming at V came to 6 bases and at J to 5 bases, leaving 2 bases not matched to a gene. The CDR3 is made up of 12 amino acids.

The chain has TRBV7-6 and TRBJ1-2; 8 nucleotides line up with TRBD1. The J segment lost 3 bases and the V segment lost 5 bases, leaving 8 bases of the junction unmatched. This CDR3 is 15 amino acids long. Germline V lookup: CDR1 SGHVS, CDR2 FNYEAQ. The CDR3 DNA sequence: TGTGCCAGCAGCCCAGGACAGGGAATAGACTATGGCTACACCTTC. Translated, it gives CASSPGQGIDYGYTF.

A few counts support this clone. This rearrangement joins TRBV5-1 to TRBJ1-1; TRBD1 agrees at 9 bases. CDR3 size: 16 residues. Germline V CDR1 and CDR2: SGHRS, YFSETQ. Germline trimming cut 1 base from V and 2 bases from J; bases unmatched to any gene: 6. CDR3 bases: TGCGCCAGCAGCTTGCTTGTAACAGGGGGCAACACTGAAGCTTTCTTT. Translating gives CASSLLVTGGNTEAFF.

This chain connects TRBV5-4 to TRBJ2-5; TRBD2 aligns across 12 bases. V gave up 1 base and J gave up 2 bases; unmatched junction bases: 3. Looked up from germline, CDR1 is SGHNT and CDR2 is YYREEE (reference sequence). This CDR3 spans 16 amino acids. The CDR3 spells CASSLTSGGPQETQYF. CDR3 sequence (DNA): TGTGCCAGCAGCTTGACTAGCGGGGGGCCTCAAGAGACCCAGTACTTC.

V gene TRBV18 combines with J gene TRBJ1-1, with D possibly matching TRBD1 (6 bases). The CDR3 length is 17 residues. Germline V lookup: CDR1 KGHSH, CDR2 LQKENI. V lost 4 bases and J lost 0, with 18 bases in between. The CDR3: CASSLQGPSPLNTEAFF. In nucleotides, the CDR3 is TGTGCCAGCTCACTACAGGGACCTAGCCCTTTGAACACTGAAGCTTTCTTT.

The chain carries TRBV19 and TRBJ2-6; no clear D. This CDR3 has 14 amino acids. The V end lost 7 bases, the J end lost 1 base, and 8 bases lay between the germline ends. Germline CDR1 and CDR2: LNHDA and SQIVND (reference sequence). In DNA, the CDR3 is TGTGCCAGTAATTCACAATCTGGGGCCAACGTCCTGACTTTC. Protein: CASNSQSGANVLTF.

The V and J genes are TRBV10-3 and TRBJ2-4, with D unclear. The CDR3 totals 15 residues. Trimming pared 3 bases from V and 0 bases from J, leaving 9 bases between. The germline V gene encodes CDR1 ENHRY and CDR2 SYGVKD. The CDR3 loop reads CAISEQILAKNIQYF. The DNA for the CDR3 is TGTGCCATCAGTGAACAGATTCTAGCCAAAAACATTCAGTACTTC.

The rearrangement uses TRBV18 and TRBJ2-2; 7 bases agree with TRBD1. In germline, CDR1 is KGHSH, CDR2 LQKENI. This CDR3 region has 17 residues. V trimming: 6 bases; J trimming: 3 bases; junction bases outside the gene matches: 13. CDR3 loop: CASSSQPGQTHTGELFF. In DNA, the CDR3 is TGTGCCAGCTCTTCTCAGCCGGGACAGACACACACCGGGGAGCTGTTTTTT.

V gene TRBV29-1 combines with J gene TRBJ2-5; 7 bases align to TRBD1. V gave up 7 bases and J gave up 4 bases; unmatched junction bases: 6. This CDR3 is built from 12 residues. The germline gives CDR1 SQVTM, CDR2 ANQGSEA. CDR3 nucleotide sequence: TGCAGCGCCCTGACAGGGCGAGAGACCCAGTACTTC. Encoded protein: CSALTGRETQYF.

The genes are TRBV6-1 and TRBJ1-1, with 8 bases fitting TRBD1. V gave up 3 bases and J gave up 4 bases; unmatched junction bases: 7. Germline lookup yields CDR1 MNHNS and CDR2 SASEGT. This CDR3 is built from 15 residues. The CDR3 coding sequence is TGTGCCAGCAGTGAGGCAGGGGGCGGGAGCACTGAAGCTTTCTTT. Translated, it gives CASSEAGGGSTEAFF.

The rearrangement links TRBV19 to TRBJ2-5; tentative D call: TRBD1 (5 bases). This CDR3 has 16 residues. V lost 3 bases, J lost 2 bases, and 16 bases lay in between. Germline V gene data show CDR1 as LNHDA and CDR2 as SQIVND (reference sequence). Here the CDR3 reads CASSIGAGWTQETQYF. As DNA, the CDR3 is TGTGCCAGTAGTATTGGGGCAGGGTGGACACAAGAGACCCAGTACTTC.

This chain joins TRBV9 and TRBJ2-7, with D uncertain. V lost 3 bases and J lost 4, with 14 bases in between. The length of the CDR3 is 14 residues. The V gene's germline CDR1 is SGDLS and CDR2 YYNGEE. CDR3 nucleotide sequence: TGTGCCAGCAGCGCCCGGGTCGACGGATACGAGCAGTACTTC. This translates into CASSARVDGYEQYF.

The chain links TRBV7-3 to TRBJ2-7; D may be TRBD2 (7 bases). In germline, CDR1 is SGHTA, CDR2 FQGTGA. This CDR3 spans 17 amino acids. Trimming left V 9 bases short and J 5 bases short, with 29 bases between. This CDR3 reads CARGGPPRDPNGDEQYF. CDR3 DNA sequence: TGTGCCAGGGGGGGGCCCCCGCGGGACCCAAACGGGGACGAGCAGTACTTC.

This clone has only a few counts. The rearrangement links TRBV7-8 to TRBJ2-3; perhaps TRBD2 as D (6 bases). The CDR3 spans 14 residues. Trimming took off 8 bases at V and 3 bases at J, with 15 bases between the two ends. The germline CDR1 and CDR2 sequences are SGHVS and FQNEAQ. The chain's CDR3 is CASAPEGRTDTQYF. In DNA, the CDR3 is TGTGCCAGCGCTCCCGAGGGGAGGACAGATACGCAGTATTTT.

The rearrangement joins TRBV15 to TRBJ2-2, with 11 bases aligning to TRBD2. The CDR3 sequence is 18 residues long. Unmatched junction bases numbered 10, after V lost 0 bases and J lost 7 bases. The germline V gene encodes CDR1 LNHNV and CDR2 YYDKDF (reference sequence). The DNA for the CDR3 is TGTGCCACCAGCAGAGAAACTAGCGGGAGTGAGGTCCACGGGGAGCTGTTTTTT. This encodes CATSRETSGSEVHGELFF.

By sample share, this clone is large. The rearrangement links TRBV4-2 to TRBJ2-7; possibly TRBD1 for D (5 bases). The germline gives CDR1 LGHNA, CDR2 YNFKEQ. Trimming removed 0 bases at V and 4 bases at J, with 10 bases between. This CDR3 is built from 14 residues. In nucleotides, the CDR3 is TGTGCCAGCAGCCAAGATGGGGCTCTATACGAGCAGTACTTC. This sequence encodes CASSQDGALYEQYF.